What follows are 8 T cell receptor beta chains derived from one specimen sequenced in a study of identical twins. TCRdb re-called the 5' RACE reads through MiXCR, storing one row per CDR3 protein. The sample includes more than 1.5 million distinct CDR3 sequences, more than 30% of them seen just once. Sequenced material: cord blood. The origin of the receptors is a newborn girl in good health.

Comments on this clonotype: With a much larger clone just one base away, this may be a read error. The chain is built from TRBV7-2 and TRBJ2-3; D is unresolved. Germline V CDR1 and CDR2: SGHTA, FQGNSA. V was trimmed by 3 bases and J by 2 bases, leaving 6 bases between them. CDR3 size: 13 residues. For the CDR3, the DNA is TGTGCCAGCAGCTTTTCAGTCACAGATACGCAGTATTTT. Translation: CASSFSVTDTQYF.

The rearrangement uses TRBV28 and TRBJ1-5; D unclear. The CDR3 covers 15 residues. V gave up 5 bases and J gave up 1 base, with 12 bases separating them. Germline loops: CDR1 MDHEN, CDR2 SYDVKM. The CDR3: CASSPASGSNQPQHF. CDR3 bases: TGTGCCAGCAGTCCCGCCAGTGGGAGCAATCAGCCCCAGCATTTT.

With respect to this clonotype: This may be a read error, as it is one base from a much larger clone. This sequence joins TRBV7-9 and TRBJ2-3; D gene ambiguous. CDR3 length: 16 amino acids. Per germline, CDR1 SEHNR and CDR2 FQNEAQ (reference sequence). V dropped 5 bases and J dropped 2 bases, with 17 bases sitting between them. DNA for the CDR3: TGTGCCAGCAGCCTCCCTCTGACACGCTCCACAGATACGCAGTATTTT. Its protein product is CASSLPLTRSTDTQYF.

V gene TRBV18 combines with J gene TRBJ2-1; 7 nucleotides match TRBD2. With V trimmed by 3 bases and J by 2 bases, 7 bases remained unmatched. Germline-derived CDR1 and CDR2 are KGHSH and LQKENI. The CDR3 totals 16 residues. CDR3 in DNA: TGTGCCAGCTCACCGCGAAACGGGGGGACCTACAATGAGCAGTTCTTC. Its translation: CASSPRNGGTYNEQFF.

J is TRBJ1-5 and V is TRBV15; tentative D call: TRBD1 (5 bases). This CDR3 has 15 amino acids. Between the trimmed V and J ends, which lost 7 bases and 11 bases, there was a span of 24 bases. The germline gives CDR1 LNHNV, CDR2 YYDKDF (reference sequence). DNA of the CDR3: TGTGCCACCACGGGGACCCTGGTAAATGCAGGATCCCAGCATTTT. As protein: CATTGTLVNAGSQHF.

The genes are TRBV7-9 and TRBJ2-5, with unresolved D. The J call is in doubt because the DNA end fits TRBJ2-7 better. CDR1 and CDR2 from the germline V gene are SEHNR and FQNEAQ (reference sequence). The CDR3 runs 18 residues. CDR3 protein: CASSIQISLWQASYEQYF. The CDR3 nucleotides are TGTGCCAGCAGCATTCAAATATCCTTGTGGCAGGCCTCCTACGAGCAGTACTTC.

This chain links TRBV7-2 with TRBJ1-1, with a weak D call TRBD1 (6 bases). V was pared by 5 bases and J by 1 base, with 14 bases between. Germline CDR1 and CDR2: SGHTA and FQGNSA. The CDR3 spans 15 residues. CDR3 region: CASSTQTGRNTEAFF. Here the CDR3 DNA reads TGTGCCAGCAGCACTCAAACAGGGAGGAACACTGAAGCTTTCTTT.

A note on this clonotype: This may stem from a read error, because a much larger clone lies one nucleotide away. The CDR3 DNA reads TGTGCCAGAAGCCCACTTAGGGAACACAACTATGGCTACACCTTC. Its protein product is CARSPLREHNYGYTF. The chain carries TRBV11-2 and TRBJ1-2; D unclear. Trimming pared 9 bases from V and 2 bases from J, leaving 19 bases between. The CDR3 has 15 residues. In germline, CDR1 is SGHAT, CDR2 FQNNGV.